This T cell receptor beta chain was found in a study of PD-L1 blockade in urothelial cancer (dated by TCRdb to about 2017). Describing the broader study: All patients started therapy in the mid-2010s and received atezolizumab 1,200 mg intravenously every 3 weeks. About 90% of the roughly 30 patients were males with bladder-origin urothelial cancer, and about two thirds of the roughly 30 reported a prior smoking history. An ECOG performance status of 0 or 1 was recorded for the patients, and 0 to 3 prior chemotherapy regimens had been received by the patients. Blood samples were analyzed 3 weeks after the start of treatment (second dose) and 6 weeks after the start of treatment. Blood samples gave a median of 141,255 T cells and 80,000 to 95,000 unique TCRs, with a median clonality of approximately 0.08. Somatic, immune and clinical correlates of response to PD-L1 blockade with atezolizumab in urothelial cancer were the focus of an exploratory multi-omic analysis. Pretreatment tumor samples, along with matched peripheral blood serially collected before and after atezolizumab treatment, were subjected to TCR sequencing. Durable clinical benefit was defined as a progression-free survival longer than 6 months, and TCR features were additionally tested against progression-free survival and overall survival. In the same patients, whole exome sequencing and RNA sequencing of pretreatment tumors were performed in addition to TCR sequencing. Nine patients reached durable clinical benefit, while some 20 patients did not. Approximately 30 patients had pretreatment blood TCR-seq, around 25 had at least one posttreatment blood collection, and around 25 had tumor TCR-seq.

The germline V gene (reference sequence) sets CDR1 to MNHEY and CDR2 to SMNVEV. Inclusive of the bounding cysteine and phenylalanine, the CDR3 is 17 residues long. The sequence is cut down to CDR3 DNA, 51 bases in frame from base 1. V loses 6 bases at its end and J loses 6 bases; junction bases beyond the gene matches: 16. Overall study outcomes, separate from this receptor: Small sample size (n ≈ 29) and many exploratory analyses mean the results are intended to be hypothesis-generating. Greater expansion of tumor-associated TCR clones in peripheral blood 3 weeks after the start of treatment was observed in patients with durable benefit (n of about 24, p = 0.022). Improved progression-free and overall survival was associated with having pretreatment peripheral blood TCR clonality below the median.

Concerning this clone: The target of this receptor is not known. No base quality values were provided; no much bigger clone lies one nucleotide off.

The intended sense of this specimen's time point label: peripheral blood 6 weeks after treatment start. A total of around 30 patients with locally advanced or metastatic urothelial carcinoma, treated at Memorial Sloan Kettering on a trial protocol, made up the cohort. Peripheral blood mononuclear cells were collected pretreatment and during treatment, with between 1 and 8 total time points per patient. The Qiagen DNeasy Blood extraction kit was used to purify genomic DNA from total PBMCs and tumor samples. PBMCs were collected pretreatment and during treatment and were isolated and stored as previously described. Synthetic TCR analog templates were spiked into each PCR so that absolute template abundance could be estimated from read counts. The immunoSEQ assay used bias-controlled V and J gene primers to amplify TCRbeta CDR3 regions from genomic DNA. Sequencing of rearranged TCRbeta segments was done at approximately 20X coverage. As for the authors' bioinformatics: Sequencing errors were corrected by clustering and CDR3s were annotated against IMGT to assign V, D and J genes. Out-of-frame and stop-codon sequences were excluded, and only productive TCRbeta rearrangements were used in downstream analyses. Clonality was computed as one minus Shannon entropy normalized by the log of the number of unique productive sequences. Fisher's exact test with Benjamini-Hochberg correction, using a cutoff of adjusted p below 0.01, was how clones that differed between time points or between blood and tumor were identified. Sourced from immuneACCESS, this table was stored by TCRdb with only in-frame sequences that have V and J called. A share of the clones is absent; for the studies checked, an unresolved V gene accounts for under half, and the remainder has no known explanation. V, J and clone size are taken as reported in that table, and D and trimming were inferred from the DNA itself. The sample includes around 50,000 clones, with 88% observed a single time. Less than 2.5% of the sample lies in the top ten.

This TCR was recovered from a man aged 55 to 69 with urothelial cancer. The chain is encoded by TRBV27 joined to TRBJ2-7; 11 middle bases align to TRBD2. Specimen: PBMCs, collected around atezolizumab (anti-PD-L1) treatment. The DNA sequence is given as TGTGCCAGCAGCCCCTTGGCCTCACTAGCGGGAGTCGCCGAGCAGTACTTC. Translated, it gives CASSPLASLAGVAEQYF.